This TCR beta chain comes out of a study of CD8 T cells in Susac syndrome. The authors reverse transcribed 0.5 to 1 ug RNA with random hexamers. TCRdb re-called the immunoSEQ multiplex PCR reads through MiXCR, storing one row per CDR3 protein. Of 150,000 to 160,000 distinct CDR3 sequences in the sample, about 94% were seen once. V was shortened by 8 bases and J by 8 bases, with 10 bases between the two germline ends. The CDR3 has 11 residues. Germline V gene data show CDR1 as MNHNS and CDR2 as SASEGT. The sample comprised CD8+ T cells from PBMCs. This chain joins TRBV6-1 and TRBJ2-1, with D possibly being TRBD1 or TRBD2 (6 bases each). The clonotype was recovered from a human donor with multiple sclerosis. In DNA, the CDR3 is TGTGCCAGCCGAAGGGGGGATGAGCAGTTCTTC. It specifies CASRRGDEQFF.